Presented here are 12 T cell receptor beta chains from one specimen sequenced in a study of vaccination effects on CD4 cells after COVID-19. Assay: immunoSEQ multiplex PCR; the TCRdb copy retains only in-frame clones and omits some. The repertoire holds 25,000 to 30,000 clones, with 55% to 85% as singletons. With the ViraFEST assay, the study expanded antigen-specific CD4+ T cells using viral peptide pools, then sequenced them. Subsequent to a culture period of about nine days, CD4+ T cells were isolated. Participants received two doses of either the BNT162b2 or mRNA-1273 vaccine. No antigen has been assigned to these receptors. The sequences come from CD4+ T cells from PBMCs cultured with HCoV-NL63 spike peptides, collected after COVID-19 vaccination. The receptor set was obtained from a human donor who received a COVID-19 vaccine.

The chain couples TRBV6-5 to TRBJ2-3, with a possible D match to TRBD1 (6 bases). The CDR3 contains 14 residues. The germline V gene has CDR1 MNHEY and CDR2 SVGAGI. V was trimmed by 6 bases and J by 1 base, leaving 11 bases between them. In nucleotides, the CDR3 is TGTGCCAGCAGCTGGGCAGGGGGCACAGATACGCAGTATTTT. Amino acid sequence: CASSWAGGTDTQYF.

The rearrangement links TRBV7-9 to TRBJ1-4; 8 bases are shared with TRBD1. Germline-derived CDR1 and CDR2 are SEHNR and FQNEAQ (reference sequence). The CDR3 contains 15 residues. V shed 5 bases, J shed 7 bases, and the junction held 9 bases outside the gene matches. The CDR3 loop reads CASSPMAGGGEKLFF. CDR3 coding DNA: TGTGCCAGCAGCCCGATGGCAGGGGGCGGTGAAAAACTGTTTTTT.

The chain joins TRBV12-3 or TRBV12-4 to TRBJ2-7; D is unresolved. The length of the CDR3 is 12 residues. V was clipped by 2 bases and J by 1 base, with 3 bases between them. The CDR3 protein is CASSLTSYEQYF. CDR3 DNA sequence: TGTGCCAGCAGTTTAACTTCCTACGAGCAGTACTTC.

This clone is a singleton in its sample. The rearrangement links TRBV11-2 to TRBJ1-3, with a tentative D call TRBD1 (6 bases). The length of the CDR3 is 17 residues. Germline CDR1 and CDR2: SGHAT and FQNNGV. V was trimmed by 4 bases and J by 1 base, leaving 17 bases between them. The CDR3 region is CASSSIRDTKSGNTIYF. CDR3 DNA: TGTGCCAGCAGCTCAATCCGGGACACCAAATCTGGAAACACCATATATTTT.

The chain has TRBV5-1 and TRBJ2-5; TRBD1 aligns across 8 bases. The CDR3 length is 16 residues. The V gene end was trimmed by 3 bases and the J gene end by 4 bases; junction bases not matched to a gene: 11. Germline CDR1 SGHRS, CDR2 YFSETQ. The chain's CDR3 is CASSWGNRTGRETQYF. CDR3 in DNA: TGCGCCAGCAGCTGGGGGAACCGGACAGGGCGAGAGACCCAGTACTTC.

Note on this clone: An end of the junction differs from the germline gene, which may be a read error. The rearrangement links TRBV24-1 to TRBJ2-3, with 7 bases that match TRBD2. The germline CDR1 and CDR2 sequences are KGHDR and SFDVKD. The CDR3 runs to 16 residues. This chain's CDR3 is CATSDFASGGTGTQYF. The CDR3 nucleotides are TGTGCCACCAGTGATTTCGCTAGCGGAGGTACAGGTACGCAGTATTTT.

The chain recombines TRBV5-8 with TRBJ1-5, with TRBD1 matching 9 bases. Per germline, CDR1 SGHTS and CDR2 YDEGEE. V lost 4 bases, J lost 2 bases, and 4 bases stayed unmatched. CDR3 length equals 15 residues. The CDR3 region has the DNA TGTGCCAGCAGCCCGTGGACAGGGGGCAATCAGCCCCAGCATTTT. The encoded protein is CASSPWTGGNQPQHF.

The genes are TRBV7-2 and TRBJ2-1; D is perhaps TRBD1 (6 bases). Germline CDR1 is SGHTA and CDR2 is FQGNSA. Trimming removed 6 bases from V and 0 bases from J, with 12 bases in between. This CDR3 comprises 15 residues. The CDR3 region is CASRQGIDSYNEQFF. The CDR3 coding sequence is TGTGCCAGCAGGCAGGGGATAGACTCCTACAATGAGCAGTTCTTC. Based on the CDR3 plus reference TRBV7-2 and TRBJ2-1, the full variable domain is GAGVSQSPSNKVTEKGKDVELRCDPISGHTALYWYRQSLGQGLEFLIYFQGNSAPDKSGLPSDRFSAERTGGSVSTLTIQRTQQEDSAVYLCASRQGIDSYNEQFFGPGTRLTVL.

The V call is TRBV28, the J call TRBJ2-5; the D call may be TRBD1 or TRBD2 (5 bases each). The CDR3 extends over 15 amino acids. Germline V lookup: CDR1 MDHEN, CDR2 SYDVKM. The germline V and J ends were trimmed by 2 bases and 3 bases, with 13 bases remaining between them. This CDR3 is CASSLVGTAEETQYF. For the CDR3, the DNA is TGTGCCAGCAGTTTAGTAGGGACCGCCGAAGAGACCCAGTACTTC.

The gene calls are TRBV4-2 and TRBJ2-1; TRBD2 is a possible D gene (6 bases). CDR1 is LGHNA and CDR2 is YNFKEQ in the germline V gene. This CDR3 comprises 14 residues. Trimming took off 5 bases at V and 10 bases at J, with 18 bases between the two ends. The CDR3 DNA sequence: TGTGCCAGCAGCGACCGGGACTCCCGTAGGGAGCAGTTCTTC. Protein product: CASSDRDSRREQFF.

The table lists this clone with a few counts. For the CDR3, the DNA is TGTGCCAGCAGTGGCCAGGGGGCGGGCTATGGCTACACCTTC. It encodes CASSGQGAGYGYTF. This chain joins TRBV2 and TRBJ1-2; 8 bases are a match to TRBD1. The germline gives CDR1 SNHLY, CDR2 FYNNEI. J was trimmed by 4 bases and V by 4 bases; bases with no gene match: 5. CDR3 length equals 14 residues.

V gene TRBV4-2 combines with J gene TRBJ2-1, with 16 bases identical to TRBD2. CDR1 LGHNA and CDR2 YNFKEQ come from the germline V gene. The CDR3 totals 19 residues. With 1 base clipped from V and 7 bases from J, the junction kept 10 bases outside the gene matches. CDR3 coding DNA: TGTGCCAGCAGCCAAGCTGCCGGGACTAGCGGGGGGGCAAGGAATGAGCAGTTCTTC. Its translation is CASSQAAGTSGGARNEQFF.